The text below deals with one TCR beta chain. Antigen specificity is unknown. Control samples came 1 year after myeloablative marrow transplants with methotrexate plus calcineurin inhibitor. This sample is drawn from a study of T cells after posttransplantation cyclophosphamide. Study-wide findings and caveats: TRB clonality was highly associated with recipient CMV seropositivity and reactivation. Blood and skin or GI T cell repertoires showed limited TRB overlap. Donor-recipient repertoire similarity was low at 1-2 months, rising over year one.

The repertoire was sequenced with immunoSEQ multiplex PCR; TCRdb's copy has only in-frame clones and lacks some. The sample shows 9,000 to 10,000 clones, roughly 90% of them seen only once. V was trimmed by 5 bases and J by 2 bases, leaving 15 bases between them. Germline CDR1 and CDR2: SEHNR and FQNEAQ (reference sequence). CDR3 length: 15 residues. This specimen consisted of PBMCs, obtained after an allogeneic stem cell transplant with a calcineurin inhibitor and methotrexate. This TCR derives from a male patient aged 25-45 years who received an allogeneic stem cell transplant from an unrelated donor, was CMV-positive, and had no GVHD. Some T cells may have come from the graft donor. V usage is TRBV7-9 and J usage is TRBJ1-2; no reliable D call. In DNA, the CDR3 is TGTGCCAGCAGCCCACCAGGACTTGTAAACTATGGCTACACCTTC. Translated, it gives CASSPPGLVNYGYTF.